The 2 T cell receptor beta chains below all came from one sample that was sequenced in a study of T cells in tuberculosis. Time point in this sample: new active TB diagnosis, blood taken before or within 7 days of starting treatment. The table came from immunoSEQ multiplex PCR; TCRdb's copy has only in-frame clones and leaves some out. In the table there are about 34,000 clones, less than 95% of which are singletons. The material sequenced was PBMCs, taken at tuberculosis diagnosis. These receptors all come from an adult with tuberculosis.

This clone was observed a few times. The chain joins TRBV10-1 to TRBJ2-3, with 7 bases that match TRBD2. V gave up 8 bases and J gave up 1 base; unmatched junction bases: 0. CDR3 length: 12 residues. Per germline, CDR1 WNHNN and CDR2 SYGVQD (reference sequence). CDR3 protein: CASGGGTDTQYF. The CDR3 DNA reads TGCGCCAGCGGGGGGGGCACAGATACGCAGTATTTT.

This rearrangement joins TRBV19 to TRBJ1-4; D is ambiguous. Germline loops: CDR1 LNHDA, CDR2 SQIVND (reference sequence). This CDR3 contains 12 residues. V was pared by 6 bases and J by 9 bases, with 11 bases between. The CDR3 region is CASRGVDKKLFF. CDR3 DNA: TGTGCCAGTAGGGGCGTCGATAAAAAACTGTTTTTT.